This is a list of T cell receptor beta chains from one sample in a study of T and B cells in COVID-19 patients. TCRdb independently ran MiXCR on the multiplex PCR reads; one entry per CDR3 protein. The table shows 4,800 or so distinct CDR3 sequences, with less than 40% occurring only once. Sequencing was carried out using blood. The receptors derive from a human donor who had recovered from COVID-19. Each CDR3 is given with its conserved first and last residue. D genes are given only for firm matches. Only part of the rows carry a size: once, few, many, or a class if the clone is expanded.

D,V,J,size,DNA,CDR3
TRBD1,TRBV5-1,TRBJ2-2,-,TGCGCCAGCAGCCCGCATATAAGACAGGGGCGAACCGGGGAGCTGTTTTTT,CASSPHIRQGRTGELFF
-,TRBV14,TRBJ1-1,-,TGTGCCAGCAGCCAGCAAAACCTCAGGGGATCCACTGAAGCTTTCTTT,CASSQQNLRGSTEAFF
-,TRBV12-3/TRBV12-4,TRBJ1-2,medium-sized,TGTGCCAGCAGTTTAGTATCGGGATCTAACTATGGCTACACCTTC,CASSLVSGSNYGYTF
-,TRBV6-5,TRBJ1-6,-,TGCGCCAGCATACCCCTCCTGGAGGGAAAGAATTCACCCCTCCACTTT,CASIPLLEGKNSPLHF
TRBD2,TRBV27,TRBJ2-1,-,TGTGCCAGCAGTTTGAGCGGGAGCCCCTACAATGAGCAGTTCTTC,CASSLSGSPYNEQFF
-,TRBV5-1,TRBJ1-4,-,TGCGCCAGCAAGATGGGGGGAACGGGTAATGAAAAACTGTTTTTT,CASKMGGTGNEKLFF
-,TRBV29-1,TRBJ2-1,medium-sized,TGCAGCGCCCCCGGGGGAGGTGTAAATGAGCAGTTCTTC,CSAPGGGVNEQFF
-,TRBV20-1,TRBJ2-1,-,TGCAGCCCATTTCAGCGGCAGTACAATGAGCAGTTCTTC,CSPFQRQYNEQFF
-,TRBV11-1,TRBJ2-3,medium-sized,TGTGCCAGCAGCTTCGGTCTTCCGAGAACAGATACGCAGTATTTT,CASSFGLPRTDTQYF
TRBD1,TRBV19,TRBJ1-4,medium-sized,TGTGCCAGTAGTACCGTCCCGGGACAGGGAACTAATGAAAAACTGTTTTTT,CASSTVPGQGTNEKLFF
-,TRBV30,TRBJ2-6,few,TGTGCCTGGAGTAAAGGGTCTGGGGCCAACGTCCTGACTTTC,CAWSKGSGANVLTF
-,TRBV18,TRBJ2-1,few,TGTGCCAGCTCACCACCCAGGGGAATTCAAGACAATGAGCAGTTCTTC,CASSPPRGIQDNEQFF
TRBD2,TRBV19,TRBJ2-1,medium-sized,TGTGCCAGTAGTATCTCTAGCGGAGCCTACAATGAGCAGTTCTTC,CASSISSGAYNEQFF
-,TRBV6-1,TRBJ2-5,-,TGTGCCAGCAGTGAACTAGGAGAGACCCAGTACTTC,CASSELGETQYF
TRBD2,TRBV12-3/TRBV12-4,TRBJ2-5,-,TGTGCCAGCAGGAGACTAGCGGGAGAAGAGACCCAGTACTTC,CASRRLAGEETQYF
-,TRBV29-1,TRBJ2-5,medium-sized,TGCAGCGTTGTAAGGGGAATCCAAGAGACCCAGTACTTC,CSVVRGIQETQYF
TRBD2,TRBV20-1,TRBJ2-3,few,TGCAGTTCCCCTTCGGGACTAGCGGGAGGGCGGCGTACGCAGTATTTT,CSSPSGLAGGRRTQYF
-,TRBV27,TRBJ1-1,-,TGTGCCAGCAAGTCCCCCGGGAAGGGGAACACTGAAGCTTTCTTT,CASKSPGKGNTEAFF
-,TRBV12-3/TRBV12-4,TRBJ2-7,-,TGTGCCAGCAGTCTCAGGGCCTCCTACGAGCAGTACTTC,CASSLRASYEQYF
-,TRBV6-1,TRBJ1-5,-,TGTGCCAGCAGTGTGTCCAGCTATAGCAATCAGCCCCAGCATTTT,CASSVSSYSNQPQHF
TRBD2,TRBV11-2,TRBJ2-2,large,TGTGCCAGCAGCCTGCGGGAGGGCCGTCGAGGCGGGGAGCTGTTTTTT,CASSLREGRRGGELFF
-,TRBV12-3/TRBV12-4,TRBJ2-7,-,TGTGCCAGCAGTTTTATGGGGACCGCTTACGAGCAGTACTTC,CASSFMGTAYEQYF
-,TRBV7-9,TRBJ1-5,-,TGTGCCAGCGGGGATGGACAGCTAGGGCCCCAGCATTTT,CASGDGQLGPQHF